This TCR beta chain was documented in a study of blood T cells in healthy people across ages. In this sample, this clonotype turned up once. The donors, aged about 6 to 100, were healthy Caucasians from Russia. A second PCR of about 6 to 11 cycles used a sample-barcoded 5' primer and a J-beta primer mix. Each TCR beta cDNA got a 12-nucleotide random molecular identifier. The study obtained at least 3 million CDR3-containing paired-end reads from every sample. TCRdb called the 5' RACE reads again in MiXCR, with one record for every CDR3 protein. The table lists roughly 2 million distinct CDR3 sequences, around 48% of them singletons. V was shortened by 1 base and J by 2 bases, with 11 bases between the two germline ends. The length of the CDR3 is 14 residues. In germline, CDR1 is DFQATT, CDR2 SNEGSKA (reference sequence).

Source material: blood. This receptor was taken from a woman aged 40 to 55 in good health. This chain joins TRBV20-1 and TRBJ1-2; unclear D gene. CDR3: CSARGGEPNYGYTF. The CDR3 nucleotides are TGCAGTGCTAGAGGCGGGGAGCCAAACTATGGCTACACCTTC.